This TCR beta chain was recorded in a study of immune reconstitution after stem cell transplant in scleroderma (dated by TCRdb to the late 2010s). To prepare the library, RT-PCR was applied. Sequenced on an Illumina MiSeq. TCRdb itself trimmed the public reads at Q25 with fastp, ran MiXCR and retained productive beta chains. Rows with one shared CDR3 protein collapse into an entry with the most common genes and DNA. The table for this sample lists roughly 1,900 distinct CDR3 sequences; approximately 13% of them were counted only once. 50% to 75% of the sample is in the top ten clones. There are a few counts of this clonotype. Its antigen remains unidentified. No qualities accompany the bases; no much larger clone lies one base away. This TCR derives from a female donor with systemic sclerosis. This sample was gathered before or after autologous hematopoietic stem cell transplantation (not recorded which).

The nucleotide sequence is TGCAGTGCCTCCTCGGATGGGGACACTGAAGCTTTCTTT. Its translation is CSASSDGDTEAFF. The sequence is built from TRBV20-1 and TRBJ1-1; no D segment can be confidently identified. V loses 6 bases of germline sequence and J loses 3 bases, and the interval between the two ends is 14 bases. CDR1 and CDR2 are read off the germline V gene (reference sequence) as DFQATT and SNEGSKA. The CDR3 numbers 13 residues from cysteine through phenylalanine. Just CDR3 DNA is preserved here, 39 bases in frame from base 1.